These 17 T cell receptor beta chains were all obtained from the same sample, sequenced in a study of blood T cell repertoires in COVID-19. The method was immunoSEQ multiplex PCR; TCRdb's version includes in-frame clones alone and lacks a portion of them. Of 60,000 to 70,000 clones listed, approximately 83% are singletons. Input material: peripheral blood. These receptors all stem from a man in his forties with COVID-19, enrolled during active disease.

The V call is TRBV2, the J call TRBJ2-2, with 7 positions matching TRBD1. Per germline, CDR1 SNHLY and CDR2 FYNNEI. The V gene end was trimmed by 3 bases and the J gene end by 1 base; junction bases not matched to a gene: 2. The CDR3 runs 15 residues. The CDR3: CASSEAGGNTGELFF. In nucleotides, the CDR3 is TGTGCCAGCAGTGAGGCAGGGGGGAACACCGGGGAGCTGTTTTTT.

The V call is TRBV24-1, the J call TRBJ1-3; D is possibly TRBD1 (5 bases). Germline CDR1 and CDR2: KGHDR and SFDVKD. Between the trimmed V and J ends, which lost 1 base and 1 base, there was a span of 10 bases. The CDR3 loop spans 16 amino acids. The CDR3 DNA sequence: TGTGCCACCAGTGATTTTGGGGGGTGGTCTGGAAACACCATATATTTT. This codes for CATSDFGGWSGNTIYF.

This chain joins TRBV6-1 and TRBJ2-4; no clear D gene. The germline V gene has CDR1 MNHNS and CDR2 SASEGT. Trimming took off 3 bases at V and 6 bases at J, with 12 bases between the two ends. CDR3 size: 14 residues. The CDR3 loop reads CASSDQRVINIQYF. In DNA, the CDR3 is TGTGCCAGCAGTGACCAACGGGTTATAAACATTCAGTACTTC.

This clone was picked up one time. The CDR3 is CASSLDGPLYEQYF. CDR3 nucleotides: TGCGCCAGCAGCTTGGATGGCCCCCTCTACGAGCAGTACTTC. The rearrangement joins TRBV5-1 to TRBJ2-7; D is unresolved. The CDR3 covers 14 residues. Trimming removed 0 bases at V and 3 bases at J, with 10 bases between. Germline values: CDR1 SGHRS, CDR2 YFSETQ.

The chain links TRBV11-1 to TRBJ2-4, with a weak D call TRBD2 (6 bases). The CDR3 has 15 residues. V lost 1 base to trimming and J lost 8 bases, with 15 bases between them. The germline V gene encodes CDR1 SGHAT and CDR2 FQDESV (reference sequence). Written as DNA, the CDR3 is TGTGCCAGCAGCTTAGGGCGCCGGTCGGGGGACATTCAGTACTTC. This sequence encodes CASSLGRRSGDIQYF.

V and J are TRBV30 and TRBJ1-3; 8 bases are shared with TRBD1. Germline V gives CDR1 GTSNPN, CDR2 SVGIG (reference sequence). V shed 3 bases, J shed 4 bases, and the junction held 11 bases outside the gene matches. The CDR3 has 16 residues. For the CDR3, the DNA is TGTGCCTGGAGCCTCTTCCAGGGGGCGCGAGGAAACACCATATATTTT. Amino acids: CAWSLFQGARGNTIYF.

The chain links TRBV7-2 to TRBJ2-3, with a tentative D call TRBD1 (5 bases). The CDR3 extends over 14 amino acids. Trimming pared 5 bases from V and 6 bases from J, leaving 15 bases between. The germline gives CDR1 SGHTA, CDR2 FQGNSA. Written as DNA, the CDR3 is TGTGCCAGCAGCACCCGCTACAGGTCCGATACGCAGTATTTT. Protein: CASSTRYRSDTQYF.

The rearrangement joins TRBV3-1 (or the pseudogene TRBV3-2) to TRBJ2-1, with D possibly matching TRBD1 (5 bases). Trimming removed 3 bases from V and 2 bases from J, with 11 bases in between. Germline V gene lookup returns CDR1 LGHDT and CDR2 YNNKEL (reference sequence). The CDR3 runs to 15 residues. The CDR3 region is CASSQGSGTYNEQFF. The CDR3 region has the DNA TGTGCCAGCAGCCAGGGATCAGGGACCTACAATGAGCAGTTCTTC.

This clone was observed a single time. The rearrangement links TRBV30 to TRBJ1-2; 7 nucleotides line up with TRBD1. The CDR3 runs to 11 residues. CDR1 GTSNPN and CDR2 SVGIG come from the germline V gene (reference sequence). V trimming: 4 bases; J trimming: 8 bases; junction bases outside the gene matches: 4. The CDR3 here is CAWTGGYGYTF. Here the CDR3 DNA reads TGTGCCTGGACAGGGGGTTACGGCTACACCTTC.

The J gene is TRBJ2-1, the V gene TRBV7-3; 8 nucleotides agree with TRBD2. Germline V gene lookup returns CDR1 SGHTA and CDR2 FQGTGA. Trimming removed 1 base from V and 0 bases from J; junction bases left unmatched: 2. The CDR3 totals 16 residues. This CDR3 reads CASSLIAGSSYNEQFF. The CDR3 bases are TGTGCCAGCAGCTTAATAGCGGGGAGCTCCTACAATGAGCAGTTCTTC. The variable domain in full, completed from reference TRBV7-3 and TRBJ2-1, reads GAGVSQTPSNKVTEKGKYVELRCDPISGHTALYWYRQSLGQGPEFLIYFQGTGAADDSGLPNDRFFAVRPEGSVSTLKIQRTERGDSAVYLCASSLIAGSSYNEQFFGPGTRLTVL.

V and J are TRBV5-4 and TRBJ1-2; TRBD1 matches 8 bases. Germline CDR1 SGHNT, CDR2 YYREEE (reference sequence). The CDR3 extends over 15 amino acids. V shed 5 bases, J shed 3 bases, and the junction held 9 bases outside the gene matches. The CDR3 DNA is TGTGCCAGCAGTTTTGGACAGGGAGGTGACTATGGCTACACCTTC. It is translated as CASSFGQGGDYGYTF.

V usage is TRBV6-5 and J usage is TRBJ2-3, with D tentatively TRBD1 (6 bases). Trimming pared 2 bases from V and 8 bases from J, leaving 20 bases between. This CDR3 has 16 residues. CDR1 MNHEY and CDR2 SVGAGI come from the germline V gene. The CDR3 protein is CASSYTWRQAPGTQYF. Here the CDR3 DNA reads TGTGCCAGCAGTTACACTTGGCGACAGGCCCCCGGTACGCAGTATTTT.

This clone was observed a handful of times. The chain carries TRBV6-5 and TRBJ2-7; the match to TRBD1 covers 7 bases. Germline loops: CDR1 MNHEY, CDR2 SVGAGI. V trimming: 3 bases; J trimming: 2 bases; junction bases outside the gene matches: 4. The CDR3 totals 14 residues. CDR3 protein: CASSYSGTAYEQYF. The CDR3 DNA reads TGTGCCAGCAGTTATTCCGGGACAGCCTACGAGCAGTACTTC.

The CDR3 loop reads CACSGQGKRGYGYTF. In DNA form, the CDR3 reads TGTGCCTGTTCCGGACAGGGGAAAAGAGGCTATGGCTACACCTTC. This rearrangement joins TRBV30 to TRBJ1-2, with 9 nucleotides matching TRBD1. The CDR3 sequence is 15 residues long. CDR1 is GTSNPN and CDR2 is SVGIG in the germline V gene (reference sequence). V lost 6 bases to trimming and J lost 4 bases; unmatched junction nucleotides: 12. Complete variable domain (other parts from reference TRBV30 and TRBJ1-2): SQTIHQWPATLVQPVGSPLSLECTVEGTSNPNLYWYRQAAGRGLQLLFYSVGIGQISSEVPQNLSASRPQDRQFILSSKKLLLSDSGFYLCACSGQGKRGYGYTFGSGTRLTVV.

The rearrangement uses TRBV27 and TRBJ2-5; tentative D call: TRBD1 (6 bases). Looked up from germline, CDR1 is MNHEY and CDR2 is SMNVEV (reference sequence). Trimming took off 0 bases at V and 1 base at J, with 12 bases between the two ends. The CDR3 sequence is 16 residues long. CDR3 loop: CASSLSRQGSQETQYF. The DNA for the CDR3 is TGTGCCAGCAGTTTATCAAGGCAGGGGAGCCAAGAGACCCAGTACTTC.

This chain joins TRBV7-2 and TRBJ1-2, with TRBD1 matching 9 bases. The CDR3 is 16 amino acids. V gave up 5 bases and J gave up 8 bases; unmatched junction bases: 15. Germline lookup yields CDR1 SGHTA and CDR2 FQGNSA. The CDR3 DNA reads TGTGCCAGCAGCACCTCTTTTGGGACAGGGAGGCGAGGCTACACCTTC. Its translation: CASSTSFGTGRRGYTF.

This clone was seen a single time. This sequence joins TRBV30 and TRBJ2-2; D is possibly TRBD2 (5 bases). This CDR3 spans 14 amino acids. V lost 4 bases, J lost 0 bases, and 9 bases lay in between. Germline loops: CDR1 GTSNPN, CDR2 SVGIG (reference sequence). As DNA, the CDR3 is TGTGCCTGGATCCGGGGAACGAACACCGGGGAGCTGTTTTTT. It translates to CAWIRGTNTGELFF.